The next 8 T cell receptor beta chains were all read from a single sample in a study of blood T cell repertoires in COVID-19. TCRdb keeps only in-frame clones here, not all; method: immunoSEQ multiplex PCR. The repertoire holds over 100,000 clones, with around 89% as singletons. The sample consisted of peripheral blood. The source is a man between 60 and 75 years old with COVID-19, enrolled during active disease.

The chain joins TRBV28 to TRBJ1-5; unclear D gene. Germline V gene data show CDR1 as MDHEN and CDR2 as SYDVKM. The CDR3 is 14 amino acids. V was clipped by 4 bases and J by 4 bases, with 11 bases between them. CDR3 nucleotide sequence: TGTGCCAGCAGTTCTTTTCGAGGGAATCAGCCCCAGCATTTT. Its protein is CASSSFRGNQPQHF.

The V call is TRBV27, the J call TRBJ1-4; D possibly corresponds to TRBD1 (5 bases). Germline V gene lookup returns CDR1 MNHEY and CDR2 SMNVEV (reference sequence). The V and J ends lost 1 base and 5 bases respectively, with 8 bases between them. The CDR3 consists of 14 residues. The CDR3 DNA sequence: TGTGCCAGCAGTTTATTGGCAGGGAATGAAAAACTGTTTTTT. It translates to CASSLLAGNEKLFF.

DNA for the CDR3: TGCAGCGTGAGTGAGGGCCCCTCCTATAATTCACCCCTCCACTTT. This gives the protein CSVSEGPSYNSPLHF. The V gene is TRBV29-1, the J gene TRBJ1-6; no reliable D call. V was clipped by 6 bases and J by 0 bases, with 12 bases between them. This CDR3 comprises 15 residues. Germline V lookup: CDR1 SQVTM, CDR2 ANQGSEA.

The chain couples TRBV5-1 to TRBJ1-2; possibly TRBD1 for D (5 bases). V gave up 3 bases and J gave up 3 bases, with 15 bases separating them. Per the germline V gene, CDR1 is SGHRS and CDR2 is YFSETQ. This CDR3 comprises 15 residues. CDR3 in amino acids: CASSWALGADYGYTF. The CDR3 nucleotides read TGCGCCAGCAGCTGGGCATTAGGGGCCGACTATGGCTACACCTTC.

The chain joins TRBV7-2 to TRBJ1-2; 9 nucleotides align to TRBD1. V was clipped by 5 bases and J by 7 bases; unmatched bases: 8. The CDR3 totals 14 residues. Germline values: CDR1 SGHTA, CDR2 FQGNSA. CDR3 protein: CASSRDRVASGYTF. In DNA form, the CDR3 reads TGTGCCAGCAGCCGGGACAGGGTGGCGAGTGGCTACACCTTC.

The rearrangement joins TRBV5-4 to TRBJ2-7; D may be TRBD2 (6 bases). In germline, CDR1 is SGHNT, CDR2 YYREEE (reference sequence). Between the trimmed V and J ends, which lost 0 bases and 6 bases, there was a span of 7 bases. The CDR3 runs to 12 residues. The CDR3 is CASSLGLGEQYF. The CDR3 DNA follows: TGTGCCAGCAGCTTGGGACTAGGCGAGCAGTACTTC.

This clone was recorded only once. V usage is TRBV7-2 and J usage is TRBJ2-7; D is possibly TRBD2 (6 bases). The CDR3 totals 13 residues. V lost 5 bases and J 3 bases, leaving 11 bases between the germline ends. CDR1 SGHTA and CDR2 FQGNSA come from the germline V gene. For the CDR3, the DNA is TGTGCCAGCAGCAGGGACTTGATCTACGAGCAGTACTTC. Its protein product is CASSRDLIYEQYF.

This clone was seen only once. The chain recombines TRBV3-1 (or the pseudogene TRBV3-2) with TRBJ2-2; 10 nucleotides align to TRBD1. In germline, CDR1 is LGHDT, CDR2 YNNKEL (reference sequence). J lost 7 bases, V lost 0 bases, and 8 bases had no gene match. CDR3 length: 17 amino acids. CDR3 nucleotide sequence: TGTGCCAGCAGCCAAGATAGCGACAGGGGGCAGGACGGGGAGCTGTTTTTT. Amino acids: CASSQDSDRGQDGELFF.